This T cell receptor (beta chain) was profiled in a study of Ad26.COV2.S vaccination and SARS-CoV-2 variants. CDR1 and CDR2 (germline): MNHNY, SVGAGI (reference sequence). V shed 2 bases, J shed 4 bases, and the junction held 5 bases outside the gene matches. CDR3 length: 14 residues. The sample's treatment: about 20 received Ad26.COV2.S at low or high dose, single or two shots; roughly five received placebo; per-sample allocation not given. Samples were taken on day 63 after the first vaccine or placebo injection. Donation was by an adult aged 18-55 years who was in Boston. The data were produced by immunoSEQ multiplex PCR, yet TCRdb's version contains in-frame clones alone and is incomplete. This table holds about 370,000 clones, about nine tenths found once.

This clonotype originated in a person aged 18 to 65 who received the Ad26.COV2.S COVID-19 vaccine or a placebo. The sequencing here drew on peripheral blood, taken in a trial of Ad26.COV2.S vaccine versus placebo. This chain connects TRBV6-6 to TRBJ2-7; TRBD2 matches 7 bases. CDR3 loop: CASSYRPSGYEQYF. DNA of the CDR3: TGTGCCAGCAGTTACCGGCCTAGCGGATACGAGCAGTACTTC.